The rows below give T cell receptor beta chains drawn from one sample of a study of Tregs in tolerant kidney transplant recipients. Generated by immunoSEQ multiplex PCR, the TCRdb table keeps only in-frame clones and is missing some. The repertoire holds 60,000 or so clones, with over 75% as singletons. Sequences were derived from Tregs from blood, sampled before the transplant. These receptors were collected from a human donor who received a combined kidney and bone marrow transplant. The CDR3 runs from the conserved cysteine through the conserved F or W. D genes are given only for firm matches. Part of the rows lack a size; the others show once, few, many or a class for expanded clones.

clone size,V gene,J gene,D gene,CDR3 protein,CDR3 DNA
.,TRBV5-8,TRBJ2-1,TRBD1,CASSLGQGILSYNEQFF,TGTGCCAGCAGCCTAGGACAGGGCATCCTCTCCTACAATGAGCAGTTCTTC
.,TRBV6-4,TRBJ2-7,.,CASSYGRDYEQYF,TGTGCCAGCAGTTACGGACGGGACTACGAGCAGTACTTC
.,TRBV15,TRBJ1-5,.,CATSRVVGIDQPQHF,TGTGCCACCAGCAGAGTTGTAGGCATTGATCAGCCCCAGCATTTT
.,TRBV25-1,TRBJ1-4,.,CASRGVFNEKLFF,TGTGCCAGCAGGGGGGTTTTTAATGAAAAACTGTTTTTT
.,TRBV27,TRBJ2-3,.,CASRIRTQDTQYF,TGTGCCAGCAGAATACGGACACAAGATACGCAGTATTTT
.,TRBV19,TRBJ1-3,.,CASIPGSGNTIYF,TGTGCCAGTATTCCAGGCTCTGGAAACACCATATATTTT
.,TRBV18,TRBJ2-3,TRBD1,CASSQPGQGADTQYF,TGTGCCAGCTCACAGCCGGGACAGGGGGCAGATACGCAGTATTTT
few,TRBV7-6,TRBJ1-3,.,CASSLTVGNTIYF,TGTGCCAGCAGCTTAACTGTCGGAAACACCATATATTTT
.,TRBV19,TRBJ1-4,.,CASSAPRGVFNEKLFF,TGTGCCAGTAGCGCGCCCCGCGGGGTGTTCAATGAAAAACTGTTTTTT
.,TRBV6-5,TRBJ2-2,TRBD1,CASRKGALPGELFF,TGTGCCAGCAGGAAGGGGGCGCTTCCCGGGGAGCTGTTTTTT
.,TRBV11-2,TRBJ1-2,.,CASSLDTYGYTF,TGTGCCAGCAGCTTAGACACCTATGGCTACACCTTC